This entry lists 2 T cell receptor beta chains sequenced from one sample in a study of control samples from healthy donors and cancer patients. Sequenced by immunoSEQ multiplex PCR; TCRdb stores in-frame clones only, minus some. Altogether roughly 200,000 clones are present, roughly nine tenths being singletons, with the ten largest covering 1.8%. Sequencing was done on a sample of blood. Receptor source: a man aged 25-40 years in good health.

V gene TRBV6-5 combines with J gene TRBJ1-1; D ambiguous. CDR3 size: 11 residues. Trimming removed 5 bases from V and 10 bases from J, with 11 bases in between. CDR1 MNHEY and CDR2 SVGAGI come from the germline V gene. The CDR3 DNA sequence: TGTGCCAGCAGTCTCTTGCAAGGAGCTTTCTTT. This gives the protein CASSLLQGAFF.

The CDR3 DNA reads as TGTGCCAGTAGTATACGGACCGGGGAGCTGTTTTTT. It translates to CASSIRTGELFF. The chain uses TRBV19 and TRBJ2-2; D call uncertain. Germline V gene lookup returns CDR1 LNHDA and CDR2 SQIVND (reference sequence). This CDR3 region has 12 residues. V was shortened by 2 bases and J by 5 bases, with 3 bases between the two germline ends.